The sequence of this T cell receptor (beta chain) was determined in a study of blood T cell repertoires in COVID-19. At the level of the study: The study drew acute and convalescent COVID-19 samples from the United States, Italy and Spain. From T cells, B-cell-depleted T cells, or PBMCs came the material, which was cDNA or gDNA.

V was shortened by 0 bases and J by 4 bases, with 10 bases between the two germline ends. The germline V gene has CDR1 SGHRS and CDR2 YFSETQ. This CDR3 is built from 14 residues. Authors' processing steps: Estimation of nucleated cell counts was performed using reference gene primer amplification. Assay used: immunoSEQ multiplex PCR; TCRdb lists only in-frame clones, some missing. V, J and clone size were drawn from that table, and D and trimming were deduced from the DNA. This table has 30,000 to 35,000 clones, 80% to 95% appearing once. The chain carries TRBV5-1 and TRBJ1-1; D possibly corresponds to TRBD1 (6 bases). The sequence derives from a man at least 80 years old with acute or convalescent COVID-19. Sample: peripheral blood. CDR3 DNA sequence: TGCGCCAGCAGCTTGGCAGGGGATCGCACTGAAGCTTTCTTT. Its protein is CASSLAGDRTEAFF.